This T cell receptor beta chain was captured in a study of PD-1 blockade in mismatch repair-deficient tumors (dated by TCRdb to 2015 to 2018). Looking at the study overall: Between late 2013 and September 2016, the trial enrolled around 91 consecutive patients with roughly 13 mismatch repair-deficient cancer types, every one of whom had been previously treated and was progressing. Tumor-associated T cell clones were tracked in the peripheral blood of patients responding to PD-1 blockade by deep sequencing of TCR CDR3 regions. What the work shows at the level of the full study, not this receptor alone: After pembrolizumab, tumor-resident clones, which were often undetectable in blood before treatment, expanded rapidly and then contracted, generally ahead of radiologic responses.

A remark on this clone: Its recognized antigen is unknown. Base qualities are not recorded, but no much larger clone differs from it by a single base.

The CDR3 has 13 amino acids, counting the end cysteine and phenylalanine. The CDR3 DNA has 39 bases and is translated from base 1. Taken from the germline V gene (reference sequence), the CDR1 and CDR2 loops are SEHNR and FQNEAQ. V is pruned by 7 bases and J by 4 bases, leaving 6 bases of the junction without a gene match. Libraries were built with the immunoSEQ multiplex PCR assay. As stored in TCRdb, this immuneACCESS dataset retains in-frame rearrangements with V and J assigned. A fraction of the clones does not appear; measured against another copy, unresolved V genes explain less than half of the discrepancy, and the remainder lacks a known reason. The sample yields 30,000 to 40,000 clones; roughly 85% were counted once. Of the sample, 3.5% to 4% is held by the ten largest clones. For each enrolled patient, mismatch repair deficiency was established using either polymerase chain reaction or immunohistochemistry. Three patients who responded to pembrolizumab therapy underwent TCR sequencing. The phase II trial prospectively evaluated PD-1 blockade with pembrolizumab in advanced mismatch repair-deficient cancers, independent of tissue of origin. Peripheral blood T cell samples were collected serially, before PD-1 blockade began and at several time points afterward. The timing of each blood sample was reported as weeks after the first dose of pembrolizumab.

Recombination joined TRBV7-9 with TRBJ1-2, with 7 middle bases fitting TRBD1. Specimen: peripheral blood, collected roughly 76 weeks after starting pembrolizumab. The sequence was obtained from an adult with mismatch repair-deficient cancer. CDR3 protein: CASNRQGTYGYTF. In nucleotide form, the sequence is TGTGCCAGCAACCGACAGGGAACCTATGGCTACACCTTC.